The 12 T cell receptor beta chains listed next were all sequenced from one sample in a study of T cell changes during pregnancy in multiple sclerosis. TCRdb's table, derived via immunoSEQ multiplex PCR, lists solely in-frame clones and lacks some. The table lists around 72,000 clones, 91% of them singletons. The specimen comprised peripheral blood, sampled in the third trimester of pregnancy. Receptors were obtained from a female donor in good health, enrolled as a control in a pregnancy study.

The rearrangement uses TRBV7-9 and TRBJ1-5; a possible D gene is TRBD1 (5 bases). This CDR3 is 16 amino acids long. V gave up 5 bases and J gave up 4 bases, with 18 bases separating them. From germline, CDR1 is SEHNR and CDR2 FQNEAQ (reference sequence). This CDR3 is CASSRGPGGENQPQHF. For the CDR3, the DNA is TGTGCCAGCAGCCGAGGGCCCGGGGGGGAAAATCAGCCCCAGCATTTT.

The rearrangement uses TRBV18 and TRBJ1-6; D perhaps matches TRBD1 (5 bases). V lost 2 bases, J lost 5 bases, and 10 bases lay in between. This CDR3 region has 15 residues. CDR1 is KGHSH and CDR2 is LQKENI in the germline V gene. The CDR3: CASSPRQGDNSPLHF. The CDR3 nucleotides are TGTGCCAGCTCACCAAGGCAGGGTGATAATTCACCCCTCCACTTT. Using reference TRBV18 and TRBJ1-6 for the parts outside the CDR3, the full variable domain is NAGVMQNPRHLVRRRGQEARLRCSPMKGHSHVYWYRQLPEEGLKFMVYLQKENIIDESGMPKERFSAEFPKEGPSILRIQQVVRGDSAAYFCASSPRQGDNSPLHFGNGTRLTVT.

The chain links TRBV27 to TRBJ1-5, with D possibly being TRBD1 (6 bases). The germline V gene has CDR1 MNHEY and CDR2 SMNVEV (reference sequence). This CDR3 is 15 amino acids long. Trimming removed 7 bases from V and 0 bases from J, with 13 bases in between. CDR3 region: CASTPGVYSNQPQHF. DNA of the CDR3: TGTGCCAGCACTCCAGGGGTCTATAGCAATCAGCCCCAGCATTTT.

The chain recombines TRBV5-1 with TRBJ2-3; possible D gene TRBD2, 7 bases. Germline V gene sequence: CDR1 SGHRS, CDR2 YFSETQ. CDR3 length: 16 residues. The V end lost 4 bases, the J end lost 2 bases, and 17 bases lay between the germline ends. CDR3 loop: CASSSPRGAATDTQYF. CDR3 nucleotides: TGCGCCAGCAGCAGCCCCCGGGGGGCCGCCACAGATACGCAGTATTTT.

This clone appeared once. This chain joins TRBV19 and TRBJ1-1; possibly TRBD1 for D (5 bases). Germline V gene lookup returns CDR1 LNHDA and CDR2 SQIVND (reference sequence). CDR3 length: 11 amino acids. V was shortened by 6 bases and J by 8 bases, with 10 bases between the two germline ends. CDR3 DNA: TGTGCCAGTAGGTTCTCAGGGGAAGCTTTCTTT. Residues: CASRFSGEAFF.

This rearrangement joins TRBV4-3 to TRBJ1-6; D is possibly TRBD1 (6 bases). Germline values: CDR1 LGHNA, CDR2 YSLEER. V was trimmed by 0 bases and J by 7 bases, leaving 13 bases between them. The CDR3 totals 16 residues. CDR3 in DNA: TGCGCCAGCAGCCAAGAAGGGGCAGGGACAAATTCACCCCTCCACTTT. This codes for CASSQEGAGTNSPLHF.

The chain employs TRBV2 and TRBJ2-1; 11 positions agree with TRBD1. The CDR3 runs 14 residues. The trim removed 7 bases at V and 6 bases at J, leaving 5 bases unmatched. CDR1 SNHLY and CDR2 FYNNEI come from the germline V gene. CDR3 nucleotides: TGTGCCAGCACCTGGGACAGGGGGGGCAATGAGCAGTTCTTC. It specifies CASTWDRGGNEQFF.

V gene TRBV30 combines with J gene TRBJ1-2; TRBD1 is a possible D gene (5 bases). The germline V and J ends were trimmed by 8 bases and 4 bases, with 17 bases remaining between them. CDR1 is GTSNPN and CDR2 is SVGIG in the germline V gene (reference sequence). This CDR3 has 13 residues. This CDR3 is CASRGGASYGYTF. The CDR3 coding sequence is TGTGCCAGTCGGGGAGGGGCTAGCTATGGCTACACCTTC.

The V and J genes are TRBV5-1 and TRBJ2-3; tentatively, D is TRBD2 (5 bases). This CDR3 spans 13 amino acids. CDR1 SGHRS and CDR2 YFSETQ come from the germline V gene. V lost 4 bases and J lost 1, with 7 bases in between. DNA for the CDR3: TGCGCCAGCAGCCGGGAAGGCACAGATACGCAGTATTTT. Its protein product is CASSREGTDTQYF.

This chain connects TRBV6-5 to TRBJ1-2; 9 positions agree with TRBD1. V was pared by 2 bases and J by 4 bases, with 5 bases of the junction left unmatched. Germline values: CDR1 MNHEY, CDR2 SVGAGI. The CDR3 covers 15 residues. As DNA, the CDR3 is TGTGCCAGCAGTTACGAAACGACAGGGGGCTATGGCTACACCTTC. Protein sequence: CASSYETTGGYGYTF.

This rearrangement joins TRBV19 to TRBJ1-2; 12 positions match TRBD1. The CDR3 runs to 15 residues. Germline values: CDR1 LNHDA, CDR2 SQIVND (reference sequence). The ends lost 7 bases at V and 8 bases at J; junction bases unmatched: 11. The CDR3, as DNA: TGTGCCAGTATGGGGGACAGGGGGCGCCAGATCGGCTACACCTTC. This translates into CASMGDRGRQIGYTF.

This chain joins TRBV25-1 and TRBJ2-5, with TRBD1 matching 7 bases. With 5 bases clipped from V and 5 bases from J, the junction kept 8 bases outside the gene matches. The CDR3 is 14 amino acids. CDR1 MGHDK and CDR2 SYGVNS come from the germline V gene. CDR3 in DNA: TGTGCCAGCAGTCTGAGACAGGGAGTCGAGACCCAGTACTTC. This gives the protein CASSLRQGVETQYF. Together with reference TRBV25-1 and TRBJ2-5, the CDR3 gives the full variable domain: EADIYQTPRYLVIGTGKKITLECSQTMGHDKMYWYQQDPGMELHLIHYSYGVNSTEKGDLSSESTVSRIRTEHFPLTLESARPSHTSQYLCASSLRQGVETQYFGPGTRLLVL.